Listed here is a single TCR beta chain. The sample comes from a study of control samples from healthy donors and cancer patients. The V gene's germline CDR1 is SGDLS and CDR2 YYNGEE. The CDR3 consists of 17 residues. V shed 3 bases and J shed 4 bases, with 20 bases lying between them. The method was immunoSEQ multiplex PCR; TCRdb's version includes in-frame clones alone and lacks a portion of them. The table lists about 110,000 clones, about 89% of them singletons. The chain links TRBV9 to TRBJ2-1; D remains ambiguous. The sequence came from a woman aged 50 to 60 in good health. Source material: blood. The CDR3 DNA follows: TGTGCCAGCAGCGATCATAATACGCGGTATGGATACAATGAGCAGTTCTTC. As protein: CASSDHNTRYGYNEQFF.